The 14 T cell receptor beta chains reported below all come from one sample, sequenced in a study of blood T cell repertoires in COVID-19 (TCRdb year 2020). The receptor library was made with the immunoSEQ multiplex PCR assay. The clones in this table, taken by TCRdb from immuneACCESS, are in-frame only. Not every clone is retained; where verified, under half of the shortfall comes from an unresolved V gene, and the cause of the rest is unknown. The sample table lists approximately 250,000 clones, less than 90% of them with a count of one. The ten largest clones capture less than 2% of the sample. The sample consisted of peripheral blood. The origin of the receptors is a woman aged 35 to 49 who had recovered from COVID-19.

The chain links TRBV5-5 to TRBJ2-1; 8 bases are a match to TRBD2. Germline V CDR1 and CDR2: SGHKS, YYEKEE (reference sequence). The CDR3 totals 16 residues. The V segment lost 4 bases and the J segment 8 bases; nucleotides outside the gene matches: 14. The CDR3 nucleotides read TGTGCCAGCAGCACTGGGTGGACGCGGGGGGTGGATGAGCAGTTCTTC. Translating it yields CASSTGWTRGVDEQFF.

This rearrangement joins TRBV6-5 to TRBJ2-5, with 9 bases fitting TRBD2. Per the germline V gene, CDR1 is MNHEY and CDR2 is SVGAGI. After removal of 4 bases from V and 3 bases from J, the junction contained 0 bases not matched to a gene. CDR3 size: 13 residues. The CDR3 DNA is TGTGCCAGCAGTTGGACTAGCGAAGAGACCCAGTACTTC. Residues: CASSWTSEETQYF.

V usage is TRBV2 and J usage is TRBJ2-1; possible D gene TRBD1, 6 bases. The CDR3 totals 15 residues. V dropped 7 bases and J dropped 0 bases, with 13 bases sitting between them. Germline V CDR1 and CDR2: SNHLY, FYNNEI. The CDR3 nucleotides are TGTGCCAGCAAAGAAGGGGGTAACTCCTACAATGAGCAGTTCTTC. Residues: CASKEGGNSYNEQFF.

The genes are TRBV29-1 and TRBJ1-5; maybe TRBD1 (5 bases). Germline V lookup: CDR1 SQVTM, CDR2 ANQGSEA. This CDR3 is 12 amino acids long. Trimming took 4 bases from V and 3 from J, leaving 7 bases between them. This CDR3 reads CSVGQYNQPQHF. The DNA for the CDR3 is TGCAGCGTTGGACAGTACAATCAGCCCCAGCATTTT.

This chain uses TRBV28 with TRBJ1-4; TRBD1 matches at 7 bases. The CDR3 is 14 amino acids. With 7 bases clipped from V and 7 bases from J, the junction kept 9 bases outside the gene matches. Germline V gene sequence: CDR1 MDHEN, CDR2 SYDVKM. This CDR3 is CASITGASGEKLFF. The CDR3 nucleotides are TGTGCCAGCATAACAGGGGCATCAGGTGAAAAACTGTTTTTT.

This clone was detected only once. This chain joins TRBV7-6 and TRBJ1-3; D remains ambiguous. The CDR3 extends over 15 amino acids. Germline V gene data show CDR1 as SGHVS and CDR2 as FNYEAQ. V was shortened by 5 bases and J by 2 bases, with 13 bases between the two germline ends. CDR3 nucleotide sequence: TGTGCCAGCAGCCCCGTCGGCAGGCCTGGAAACACCATATATTTT. This translates into CASSPVGRPGNTIYF.

The chain carries TRBV19 and TRBJ2-5; 8 bases map to TRBD1. The CDR3 contains 16 residues. J was trimmed by 4 bases and V by 6 bases; bases with no gene match: 13. From germline, CDR1 is LNHDA and CDR2 SQIVND (reference sequence). CDR3 sequence: CASRPTGTGRRETQYF. DNA for the CDR3: TGTGCCAGTAGGCCTACCGGGACAGGCCGGCGAGAGACCCAGTACTTC.

This clone was counted many times. V and J are TRBV15 and TRBJ1-4, with 7 nucleotides matching TRBD1. Germline CDR1 and CDR2: LNHNV and YYDKDF (reference sequence). CDR3 length equals 15 residues. The J segment lost 8 bases and the V segment lost 1 base, leaving 7 bases of the junction unmatched. Here the CDR3 reads CATSRATGESEKLFF. The CDR3 DNA follows: TGTGCCACCAGCAGAGCTACAGGGGAAAGCGAAAAACTGTTTTTT.

This clone was observed once. The rearrangement links TRBV2 to TRBJ2-7; TRBD1 aligns across 7 bases. Trimming took 3 bases from V and 4 from J; bases not matched to a gene: 6. Germline CDR1 SNHLY, CDR2 FYNNEI. This CDR3 comprises 14 residues. CDR3 in DNA: TGTGCCAGCAGTGAGAGGACAGGAGCATACGAGCAGTACTTC. Amino acids: CASSERTGAYEQYF. Full variable domain (remainder filled in from reference TRBV2 and TRBJ2-7): EPEVTQTPSHQVTQMGQEVILRCVPISNHLYFYWYRQILGQKVEFLVSFYNNEISEKSEIFDDQFSVERPDGSNFTLKIRSTKLEDSAMYFCASSERTGAYEQYFGPGTRLTVT.

V is TRBV30 and J is TRBJ1-5, with D possibly TRBD1 on 6 matching bases. There are 15 residues in the CDR3. With 3 bases removed from V and 5 bases from J, the gap between germline ends came to 17 bases. From germline, CDR1 is GTSNPN and CDR2 SVGIG (reference sequence). CDR3 sequence reads: CAWSHPGGQDQPQHF. The CDR3 bases are TGTGCCTGGAGCCACCCCGGGGGGCAAGATCAGCCCCAGCATTTT.

This clone was counted a few times. The chain links TRBV6-6 to TRBJ1-5; D may be TRBD1 (5 bases). Germline V lookup: CDR1 MNHNY, CDR2 SVGAGI (reference sequence). The CDR3 spans 15 residues. Deletions cut 6 bases from V and 4 bases from J, with 16 bases between. CDR3 DNA sequence: TGTGCCAGCAGCCCCAGGTCAGGGAGGAATCAGCCCCAGCATTTT. This sequence encodes CASSPRSGRNQPQHF.

This clone is a singleton in its sample. This chain connects TRBV5-1 to TRBJ2-2, with TRBD1 matching 8 bases. The CDR3 runs 15 residues. The V gene's germline CDR1 is SGHRS and CDR2 YFSETQ. Trimming cost V 7 bases and J 9 bases; bases outside gene matches: 14. The CDR3 here is CASSLGGQGYRELFF. The DNA of the CDR3 is TGCGCCAGCTCTTTGGGAGGACAGGGTTACCGGGAGCTGTTTTTT.

V gene TRBV14 combines with J gene TRBJ1-3, with D possibly TRBD1 on 5 matching bases. CDR3 length: 17 residues. Germline values: CDR1 SGHDN, CDR2 FVKESK. V was pared by 0 bases and J by 3 bases, with 15 bases between. This CDR3 is CASSQEGEVSYGNTIYF. The CDR3 DNA follows: TGTGCCAGCAGCCAAGAGGGGGAGGTGTCCTATGGAAACACCATATATTTT.

This clone was observed at least ten times. The rearrangement links TRBV5-1 to TRBJ2-5; D gene unclear. The CDR3 totals 13 residues. CDR1 SGHRS and CDR2 YFSETQ come from the germline V gene. With 3 bases removed from V and 4 bases from J, the gap between germline ends came to 10 bases. The CDR3 coding sequence is TGCGCCAGCAGCTCTTTTCTAGGAGAGACCCAGTACTTC. It translates to CASSSFLGETQYF.